The 9 T cell receptor beta chains reported below all come from one sample, sequenced in a study of vaccination effects on CD4 cells after COVID-19. Their antigens are not known. Measured with immunoSEQ multiplex PCR; TCRdb has only the in-frame clones, and not every one. This sample has around 68,000 clones, with 80% found just once. Before sequencing, viral peptide pools were used by the ViraFEST assay to expand antigen-specific CD4+ T cells. Cultured cells yielded isolated CD4+ T cells after less than 11 days. Vaccinees lacked prior SARS-CoV-2 infection and tested negative for nucleocapsid antibodies. The material was CD4+ T cells from PBMCs cultured with SARS-CoV-2 spike peptides, obtained before COVID-19 vaccination. The source of these receptors is a human donor who received a COVID-19 vaccine.

V is TRBV2 and J is TRBJ1-5; D is unresolved. V dropped 7 bases and J dropped 3 bases, with 10 bases sitting between them. This CDR3 spans 13 amino acids. Germline CDR1 SNHLY, CDR2 FYNNEI. DNA for the CDR3: TGTGCCAGCAAGCTGAGACCCAATCAGCCCCAGCATTTT. This gives the protein CASKLRPNQPQHF. Full variable domain (outside the CDR3, taken from reference TRBV2 and TRBJ1-5): EPEVTQTPSHQVTQMGQEVILRCVPISNHLYFYWYRQILGQKVEFLVSFYNNEISEKSEIFDDQFSVERPDGSNFTLKIRSTKLEDSAMYFCASKLRPNQPQHFGDGTRLSIL.

The chain recombines TRBV5-1 with TRBJ2-2; 7 bases align to TRBD1. V lost 4 bases, J lost 4 bases, and 4 bases stayed unmatched. Germline CDR1 reads SGHRS; CDR2 reads YFSETQ. The CDR3 length is 14 residues. CDR3 in DNA: TGCGCCAGCAGCACCGACAGGGTCACCGGGGAGCTGTTTTTT. It specifies CASSTDRVTGELFF.

V is TRBV24-1 and J is TRBJ2-6, with D possibly called TRBD1 or TRBD2 (5 bases each). CDR1 and CDR2 from the germline V gene are KGHDR and SFDVKD. The CDR3 contains 14 residues. Trimming pared 5 bases from V and 2 bases from J, leaving 6 bases between. In DNA, the CDR3 is TGTGCCACCAGTGGGGACCCTGGGGCCAACGTCCTGACTTTC. Protein product: CATSGDPGANVLTF.

This chain links TRBV5-4 with TRBJ2-3; no clear D gene. Deletions cut 4 bases from V and 0 bases from J, with 12 bases between. The germline V gene has CDR1 SGHNT and CDR2 YYREEE (reference sequence). CDR3 length: 15 residues. CDR3 in DNA: TGTGCCAGCAGCCTTAGACAAGCTAGCACAGATACGCAGTATTTT. It codes for CASSLRQASTDTQYF.

The chain employs TRBV7-2 and TRBJ1-6; D remains unclear. The CDR3 has 12 amino acids. Germline V gives CDR1 SGHTA, CDR2 FQGNSA. V lost 3 bases to trimming and J lost 10 bases, with 7 bases between them. CDR3 residues: CASSFQRSPLHF. In DNA, the CDR3 is TGTGCCAGCAGCTTCCAGCGCTCACCCCTCCACTTT.

The J gene is TRBJ1-5, the V gene TRBV30, with D possibly being TRBD1 (6 bases). Germline loops: CDR1 GTSNPN, CDR2 SVGIG (reference sequence). Trimming removed 1 base from V and 6 bases from J, with 10 bases in between. The CDR3 has 13 residues. This CDR3 is CAWSDQGFQPQHF. As DNA, the CDR3 is TGTGCCTGGAGTGACCAGGGGTTTCAGCCCCAGCATTTT.

This clone was recorded a few times. This chain links TRBV4-1 with TRBJ1-2; D remains unclear. CDR1 is MGHRA, CDR2 YSYEKL, per germline. CDR3 length: 15 amino acids. V shed 5 bases and J shed 2 bases, with 15 bases lying between them. CDR3 residues: CASSSRTATNYGYTF. The CDR3 nucleotides are TGCGCCAGCAGCTCCCGCACAGCGACCAACTATGGCTACACCTTC.

This clone occurred once. The J gene is TRBJ2-3, the V gene TRBV9; 9 nucleotides agree with TRBD1. This CDR3 is 15 amino acids long. Per the germline V gene, CDR1 is SGDLS and CDR2 is YYNGEE. Trimming removed 0 bases from V and 3 bases from J; junction bases left unmatched: 2. CDR3 sequence (DNA): TGTGCCAGCAGCGTAGGCGGGACAGGGACAGATACGCAGTATTTT. Its protein is CASSVGGTGTDTQYF.

The chain has TRBV7-2 and TRBJ2-5; 11 bases fit TRBD2. The length of the CDR3 is 17 residues. The junction had 10 bases not matched to a gene; V was cut back by 3 bases and J by 4 bases. CDR1 is SGHTA, CDR2 FQGNSA, per germline. As DNA, the CDR3 is TGTGCCAGCAGCTTCCGAAGTAGCGGGGGGGCCAGAGAGACCCAGTACTTC. This codes for CASSFRSSGGARETQYF. Full variable domain (outside the CDR3, taken from reference TRBV7-2 and TRBJ2-5): GAGVSQSPSNKVTEKGKDVELRCDPISGHTALYWYRQSLGQGLEFLIYFQGNSAPDKSGLPSDRFSAERTGGSVSTLTIQRTQQEDSAVYLCASSFRSSGGARETQYFGPGTRLLVL.